These 15 T cell receptor beta chains were all obtained from the same sample, sequenced in a study of T cell changes during pregnancy in multiple sclerosis. The repertoire was sequenced with immunoSEQ multiplex PCR; TCRdb's copy has only in-frame clones and lacks some. The sample records 45,000 to 55,000 clones, 80% to 95% being singletons. Specimen: peripheral blood, collected after pregnancy. Every receptor here comes from a female donor with multiple sclerosis, enrolled in a pregnancy study.

The V gene is TRBV30, the J gene TRBJ1-2; 8 nucleotides align to TRBD1. CDR1 GTSNPN and CDR2 SVGIG come from the germline V gene (reference sequence). The CDR3 contains 14 residues. V was pared by 0 bases and J by 8 bases, with 8 bases of the junction left unmatched. The CDR3 here is CAWSVGQGAFGYTF. CDR3 nucleotides: TGTGCCTGGAGTGTAGGGCAGGGGGCGTTCGGCTACACCTTC.

This rearrangement joins TRBV28 to TRBJ2-5, with 7 bases identical to TRBD1. The germline V gene encodes CDR1 MDHEN and CDR2 SYDVKM. There are 14 residues in the CDR3. The J segment lost 2 bases and the V segment lost 5 bases, leaving 5 bases of the junction unmatched. The CDR3 sequence is CASSPGTAQETQYF. CDR3 nucleotide sequence: TGTGCCAGCAGTCCCGGGACAGCTCAAGAGACCCAGTACTTC.

The chain links TRBV27 to TRBJ2-7; TRBD2 might be the D (7 bases). The CDR3 is 15 residues long. Germline assignment: CDR1 MNHEY and CDR2 SMNVEV (reference sequence). V was clipped by 0 bases and J by 3 bases, with 12 bases between them. In DNA form, the CDR3 reads TGTGCCAGCAGTTTATCTGGGGGGGCCATCTACGAGCAGTACTTC. Protein product: CASSLSGGAIYEQYF.

In this sample, this clone turned up a few times. The gene calls are TRBV30 and TRBJ1-1, with TRBD1 matching 7 bases. The J segment lost 10 bases and the V segment lost 1 base, leaving 6 bases of the junction unmatched. Germline loops: CDR1 GTSNPN, CDR2 SVGIG (reference sequence). There are 12 residues in the CDR3. CDR3 nucleotides: TGTGCCTGGAGTGGCGACAGGGTAGGAGCTTTCTTT. Translating gives CAWSGDRVGAFF. Full variable domain (rest looked up from reference TRBV30 and TRBJ1-1): SQTIHQWPATLVQPVGSPLSLECTVEGTSNPNLYWYRQAAGRGLQLLFYSVGIGQISSEVPQNLSASRPQDRQFILSSKKLLLSDSGFYLCAWSGDRVGAFFGQGTRLTVV.

This clone was counted once. The gene calls are TRBV7-3 and TRBJ2-5; D possibly corresponds to TRBD1 (6 bases). V lost 3 bases to trimming and J lost 4 bases, with 12 bases between them. The CDR3 spans 14 residues. Germline values: CDR1 SGHTA, CDR2 FQGTGA. The CDR3 nucleotides are TGTGCCAGCAGCTTGTCCGTAGGGGGAGAGACCCAGTACTTC. It translates to CASSLSVGGETQYF. The variable domain in full, completed from reference TRBV7-3 and TRBJ2-5, reads GAGVSQTPSNKVTEKGKYVELRCDPISGHTALYWYRQSLGQGPEFLIYFQGTGAADDSGLPNDRFFAVRPEGSVSTLKIQRTERGDSAVYLCASSLSVGGETQYFGPGTRLLVL.

This chain uses TRBV5-6 with TRBJ1-5; D gene uncertain. V lost 3 bases to trimming and J lost 0 bases, with 10 bases between them. From germline, CDR1 is SGHDT and CDR2 YYEEEE. The length of the CDR3 is 15 residues. The CDR3 sequence is CASSSGLYSNQPQHF. CDR3 DNA: TGTGCCAGCAGCTCCGGACTGTATAGCAATCAGCCCCAGCATTTT.

The chain is built from TRBV2 and TRBJ2-2; 7 bases align to TRBD1. Unmatched junction bases numbered 6, after V lost 7 bases and J lost 4 bases. Germline V gene lookup returns CDR1 SNHLY and CDR2 FYNNEI. The CDR3 has 14 residues. The CDR3 protein is CASIKDRITGELFF. CDR3 coding DNA: TGTGCCAGCATTAAGGACAGGATCACCGGGGAGCTGTTTTTT.

V and J are TRBV11-2 and TRBJ2-3; the D gene is possibly TRBD1 (7 bases). Germline V gene sequence: CDR1 SGHAT, CDR2 FQNNGV. The CDR3 is 15 amino acids. Trimming shortened V by 3 bases and J by 2 bases, and 12 bases separated the two germline ends. The CDR3 nucleotides read TGTGCCAGCAGCTTGGAGGGGGCTGACACAGATACGCAGTATTTT. Encoded protein: CASSLEGADTDTQYF.

This rearrangement joins TRBV11-2 to TRBJ1-1, with a weak D call TRBD1 (6 bases). The V and J ends lost 0 bases and 14 bases respectively, with 13 bases between them. Germline CDR1 and CDR2: SGHAT and FQNNGV. CDR3 length: 12 amino acids. The CDR3: CASSLDKGGPFF. The CDR3 coding sequence is TGTGCCAGCAGCTTAGATAAGGGGGGGCCGTTCTTT.

V is TRBV9 and J is TRBJ2-3; 10 positions agree with TRBD2. Trimming cost V 0 bases and J 2 bases; bases outside gene matches: 6. There are 17 residues in the CDR3. The germline gives CDR1 SGDLS, CDR2 YYNGEE. CDR3 nucleotides: TGTGCCAGCAGCGTAGGTGTTAGCGGGGGGATCACAGATACGCAGTATTTT. Protein: CASSVGVSGGITDTQYF.

The V gene is TRBV29-1, the J gene TRBJ2-7; maybe TRBD1 (5 bases). Per the germline V gene, CDR1 is SQVTM and CDR2 is ANQGSEA. CDR3 length equals 11 residues. Deletions cut 7 bases from V and 5 bases from J, with 12 bases between. CDR3 sequence reads: CSALRANEQYF. CDR3 coding DNA: TGCAGCGCCCTCAGGGCCAACGAGCAGTACTTC.

The chain uses TRBV27 and TRBJ2-2; TRBD2 matches at 15 bases. The CDR3 covers 17 residues. Germline CDR1 MNHEY, CDR2 SMNVEV (reference sequence). With V trimmed by 6 bases and J by 4 bases, 6 bases remained unmatched. CDR3 protein: CASRRGLAGGRTGELFF. The CDR3 DNA follows: TGTGCCAGCAGGCGTGGACTAGCGGGGGGGCGCACCGGGGAGCTGTTTTTT.

With respect to this clone: One junction end does not reproduce the germline sequence, and a read error may be involved. The V gene is TRBV25-1, the J gene TRBJ1-4; 9 bases fit TRBD1. Germline V gives CDR1 MGHDK, CDR2 SYGVNS. The CDR3 runs to 15 residues. The CDR3 loop reads CASTESGTGYEKLFF. CDR3 sequence (DNA): TGTGCCAGCACTGAATCTGGGACAGGGTATGAAAAACTGTTTTTT.

V gene TRBV13 combines with J gene TRBJ2-7; 11 nucleotides match TRBD2. There are 15 residues in the CDR3. The trim removed 6 bases at V and 2 bases at J, leaving 6 bases unmatched. Germline CDR1 PRHDT, CDR2 FYEKMQ (reference sequence). The CDR3 spells CASRMGTSGPYEQYF. For the CDR3, the DNA is TGTGCCAGCAGGATGGGGACTAGCGGCCCCTACGAGCAGTACTTC.

The J gene is TRBJ1-4, the V gene TRBV6-5; D might be TRBD1 (5 bases). Trimming took 4 bases from V and 0 from J, leaving 6 bases between them. CDR1 and CDR2 from the germline V gene are MNHEY and SVGAGI. The CDR3 spans 14 residues. The CDR3 bases are TGTGCCAGCAGTTCGACAGCAACTAATGAAAAACTGTTTTTT. Protein product: CASSSTATNEKLFF.